This TCR beta chain was obtained from a study of T cell responses to AZD1222 COVID-19 vaccine. As concerns this clone: Its antigen is unidentified.

Sequenced by immunoSEQ multiplex PCR; TCRdb stores in-frame clones only, minus some. The profile shows around 120,000 clones, about 88% of them singletons. The V gene end was trimmed by 0 bases and the J gene end by 2 bases; junction bases not matched to a gene: 10. Germline V CDR1 and CDR2: LGHDT, YNNKEL (reference sequence). The CDR3 is 19 residues long. Notes on the study in general: A mostly white British donor set with more females was recruited, and clonal diversity was possibly underestimated.

The chain has TRBV3-1 (or the pseudogene TRBV3-2) and TRBJ2-2, with 9 bases aligning to TRBD2. Sequencing used peripheral blood, obtained on day 0 of MenACWY control vaccination. The TCR sequence derives from an adult in good health. The DNA of the CDR3 is TGTGCCAGCAGCCAAGAGTCCCTAGCGGGGCCCCCCAACACCGGGGAGCTGTTTTTT. Residues: CASSQESLAGPPNTGELFF.